Following are 17 T cell receptor beta chains from one sample sequenced in a study of shared clonotypes between healthy human individuals. Naive CD8 cells were CD45RO-negative, positively selected for CCR7, excluding terminally differentiated effector memory CD45RA+ cells. Assay: immunoSEQ multiplex PCR; the TCRdb copy retains only in-frame clones and omits some. This sample has roughly 2.1 million clones, with about 92% found just once. Specimen: naive CD8+ T cells from PBMCs. All receptors derive from a man between 18 and 35 years old in good health. Some clones in this sample may be carry-over from other donors' samples.

The chain employs TRBV27 and TRBJ2-1; maybe TRBD1 (6 bases). This CDR3 contains 14 residues. V was clipped by 5 bases and J by 8 bases, with 16 bases between them. Germline values: CDR1 MNHEY, CDR2 SMNVEV (reference sequence). The CDR3 loop is CASSPGDPYDEQFF. The CDR3 DNA is TGTGCCAGCAGTCCAGGGGATCCGTACGATGAGCAGTTCTTC.

The chain is built from TRBV5-1 and TRBJ2-2, with a weak D call TRBD1 (6 bases). The germline V gene has CDR1 SGHRS and CDR2 YFSETQ. This CDR3 spans 16 amino acids. V was shortened by 0 bases and J by 1 base, with 10 bases between the two germline ends. CDR3 protein: CASSLVWTENTGELFF. CDR3 nucleotide sequence: TGCGCCAGCAGCTTGGTTTGGACAGAGAACACCGGGGAGCTGTTTTTT.

The gene calls are TRBV6-5 and TRBJ1-5; TRBD1 is a possible D gene (5 bases). The CDR3 has 15 amino acids. The germline V and J ends were trimmed by 8 bases and 0 bases, with 14 bases remaining between them. Germline CDR1 MNHEY, CDR2 SVGAGI. CDR3 nucleotide sequence: TGTGCCAGCCGCCCGGGACGTAGTAGCAATCAGCCCCAGCATTTT. Translation gives CASRPGRSSNQPQHF.

The V gene is TRBV5-1, the J gene TRBJ1-2; no firm D call. The CDR3 contains 15 residues. V was shortened by 2 bases and J by 3 bases, with 14 bases between the two germline ends. Germline V gives CDR1 SGHRS, CDR2 YFSETQ. This CDR3 is CASSFGPRSDYGYTF. CDR3 bases: TGCGCCAGCAGCTTCGGTCCGAGGTCGGACTATGGCTACACCTTC.

V usage is TRBV28 and J usage is TRBJ2-3; D assignment may be TRBD1 or TRBD2 (6 bases each). Trimming took off 6 bases at V and 5 bases at J, with 18 bases between the two ends. CDR1 is MDHEN and CDR2 is SYDVKM in the germline V gene. This CDR3 is built from 15 residues. CDR3 nucleotide sequence: TGTGCCAGCAGCCCCCACCCGGGGGCCAAAGATACGCAGTATTTT. As protein: CASSPHPGAKDTQYF.

The chain joins TRBV27 to TRBJ2-1; weak D call: TRBD1 (6 bases). The V gene lost 6 bases and the J gene lost 2 bases, with 14 bases spanning the gap. Germline V gene lookup returns CDR1 MNHEY and CDR2 SMNVEV (reference sequence). The CDR3 runs to 15 residues. CDR3 nucleotides: TGTGCCAGCAGCCGAGGGGGTCCCACCTACAATGAGCAGTTCTTC. Its translation is CASSRGGPTYNEQFF.

This clone was recorded only once. The identical CDR3 is also encoded by other nucleotide sequences in the sample. V is TRBV7-9 and J is TRBJ1-5, with D possibly matching TRBD1 (6 bases). Looked up from germline, CDR1 is SEHNR and CDR2 is FQNEAQ (reference sequence). Trimming took 7 bases from V and 3 from J, leaving 13 bases between them. This CDR3 region has 14 residues. The CDR3 sequence is CASTTGQDNQPQHF. The CDR3 region has the DNA TGTGCCAGCACCACAGGGCAAGACAATCAGCCCCAGCATTTT.

This sequence joins TRBV5-1 and TRBJ2-3; 8 nucleotides agree with TRBD1. CDR3 length equals 15 residues. V lost 2 bases and J lost 2; bases outside the gene matches: 4. Germline assignment: CDR1 SGHRS and CDR2 YFSETQ. CDR3 loop: CASSFRGLNTDTQYF. The DNA for the CDR3 is TGCGCCAGCAGCTTCAGGGGGCTAAACACAGATACGCAGTATTTT.

As for this clone: Within the sample, other DNA sequences also encode this same CDR3. The CDR3 protein is CASSDPGEQYF. The CDR3 nucleotides are TGTGCCAGCAGTGACCCGGGAGAGCAGTACTTC. The chain has TRBV25-1 and TRBJ2-7; weak D call: TRBD2 (5 bases). V lost 3 bases to trimming and J lost 7 bases, with 7 bases between them. CDR3 size: 11 residues. Germline V gene data show CDR1 as MGHDK and CDR2 as SYGVNS.

V gene TRBV7-6 combines with J gene TRBJ1-1; no clear D. Germline CDR1 reads SGHVS; CDR2 reads FNYEAQ. The CDR3 extends over 12 amino acids. The ends were cut back, 4 bases at V and 2 bases at J, with 5 bases in the middle. CDR3 region: CASSSFNTEAFF. For the CDR3, the DNA is TGTGCCAGCAGCTCCTTTAACACTGAAGCTTTCTTT.

In its sample, this clone was seen once. V usage is TRBV2 and J usage is TRBJ2-1; 7 nucleotides line up with TRBD1. The trim removed 11 bases at V and 5 bases at J, leaving 9 bases unmatched. Germline V gives CDR1 SNHLY, CDR2 FYNNEI. The CDR3 is 13 residues long. The CDR3 nucleotides read TGTGCCGGCCAGATGACAGGGAACAATGAGCAGTTCTTC. It yields the protein CAGQMTGNNEQFF.

As concerns this clone: Other DNA sequences in the sample encode the same CDR3. The rearrangement joins TRBV11-2 to TRBJ1-1; D is ambiguous. The V and J ends lost 3 bases and 2 bases respectively, with 4 bases between them. Looked up from germline, CDR1 is SGHAT and CDR2 is FQNNGV. This CDR3 is built from 12 residues. CDR3 bases: TGTGCCAGCAGCTTTGGAAACACTGAAGCTTTCTTT. Amino acids: CASSFGNTEAFF. Based on the CDR3 plus reference TRBV11-2 and TRBJ1-1, the full variable domain is EAGVAQSPRYKIIEKRQSVAFWCNPISGHATLYWYQQILGQGPKLLIQFQNNGVVDDSQLPKDRFSAERLKGVDSTLKIQPAKLEDSAVYLCASSFGNTEAFFGQGTRLTVV.

The J gene is TRBJ2-6, the V gene TRBV28, with D unresolved. Germline loops: CDR1 MDHEN, CDR2 SYDVKM. V lost 8 bases and J lost 0, with 8 bases in between. The CDR3 length is 14 residues. The DNA for the CDR3 is TGTGCCAGCGAGCAGCACTCTGGGGCCAACGTCCTGACTTTC. Its translation: CASEQHSGANVLTF.

As for this clone: Other DNA sequences in this specimen translate into the identical CDR3. The chain links TRBV7-9 to TRBJ2-2; D not certain. The CDR3 has 12 amino acids. CDR1 is SEHNR and CDR2 is FQNEAQ in the germline V gene (reference sequence). V was cut by 5 bases and J by 7 bases, with 8 bases left in between. CDR3 protein: CASSLSVGELFF. The CDR3 DNA reads TGTGCCAGCAGCCTCTCGGTCGGGGAGCTGTTTTTT.

The J gene is TRBJ2-2, the V gene TRBV7-9; TRBD1 aligns across 7 bases. The V gene's germline CDR1 is SEHNR and CDR2 FQNEAQ (reference sequence). This CDR3 is 15 amino acids long. V gave up 5 bases and J gave up 1 base; unmatched junction bases: 4. The CDR3 sequence: CASSPQGMNTGELFF. In DNA, the CDR3 is TGTGCCAGCAGCCCACAGGGGATGAACACCGGGGAGCTGTTTTTT.

The J gene is TRBJ2-1, the V gene TRBV2; 7 nucleotides line up with TRBD1. The V gene's germline CDR1 is SNHLY and CDR2 FYNNEI. The CDR3 covers 14 residues. V lost 11 bases to trimming and J lost 4 bases; unmatched junction nucleotides: 11. The CDR3: CAGSYRGQYNEQFF. The CDR3 DNA sequence: TGTGCCGGATCCTACAGGGGCCAGTACAATGAGCAGTTCTTC.

The chain employs TRBV6-6 and TRBJ2-7; D possibly corresponds to TRBD2 (6 bases). Trimming removed 0 bases from V and 3 bases from J, with 12 bases in between. The germline CDR1 and CDR2 sequences are MNHNY and SVGAGI (reference sequence). The CDR3 is made up of 15 amino acids. In DNA, the CDR3 is TGTGCCAGCAGTTACTCGGGCCGGGGGAGCTACGAGCAGTACTTC. Its translation: CASSYSGRGSYEQYF.